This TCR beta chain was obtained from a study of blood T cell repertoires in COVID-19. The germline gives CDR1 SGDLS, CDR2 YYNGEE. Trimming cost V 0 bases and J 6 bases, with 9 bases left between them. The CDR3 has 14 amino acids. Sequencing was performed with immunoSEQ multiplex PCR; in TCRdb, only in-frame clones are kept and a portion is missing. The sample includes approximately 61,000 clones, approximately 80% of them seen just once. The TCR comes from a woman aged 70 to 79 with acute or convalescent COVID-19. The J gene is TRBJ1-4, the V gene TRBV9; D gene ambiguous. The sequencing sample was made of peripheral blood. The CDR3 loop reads CASSVDQVDEKLFF. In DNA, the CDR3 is TGTGCCAGCAGCGTAGACCAGGTAGATGAAAAACTGTTTTTT.